The next 24 T cell receptor beta chains were all read from a single sample in a study of T cells in women clearing cervical HPV infection. Only in-frame clones appear in the TCRdb table, and some are missing; sequencing was by immunoSEQ multiplex PCR. The sample totals roughly 35,000 clones; its top ten clones hold about 1.5%. Sample: blood buffy coat. All receptors come from a woman between 18 and 75 years old with a cervical HPV16 infection that either progressed to CIN3+ or cleared (not recorded which).

With respect to this clone: The CDR3 extends 3 residues past the end of the read, so its final part is completed from the germline J gene. This chain connects TRBV18 to TRBJ2-1; weak D call: TRBD1 (6 bases). The CDR3 consists of 16 residues. Germline CDR1 reads KGHSH; CDR2 reads LQKENI. Trimming took off 6 bases at V and 0 bases at J, with 15 bases between the two ends. Partial CDR3 DNA: TGTGCCAGCTCCTACAGGGTCAGGGGCTCCTACAATGAG. It specifies CASSYRVRGSYNE. The full-length CDR3 reads as CASSYRVRGSYNEQFF.

As regards this clone: With the read ending 3 residues before the CDR3 end, the germline J gene is used to fill in that end. The rearrangement joins TRBV4-1 to TRBJ2-7, with D possibly matching TRBD2 (6 bases). CDR3 length equals 15 residues. V was pared by 1 base and J by 2 bases, with 12 bases between. Germline V gene sequence: CDR1 MGHRA, CDR2 YSYEKL. The CDR3: CASSQGRVGPYEQYF. The sequenced part of the CDR3 DNA is TGCGCCAGCAGCCAAGGGAGGGTCGGTCCCTACGAG.

About this clone: Sequencing ends 3 residues short of the CDR3 end; the germline J gene provides the rest. V is TRBV29-1 and J is TRBJ2-7, with TRBD2 matching over 14 bases. The V gene's germline CDR1 is SQVTM and CDR2 ANQGSEA. V trimming: 5 bases; J trimming: 6 bases; junction bases outside the gene matches: 3. The CDR3 is 13 residues long. CDR3: CSVQGTSGSEQYF. Partial CDR3 DNA: TGCAGCGTTCAAGGGACTAGCGGGAGCGAG.

To note about this clone: The read ends 3 residues before the CDR3 terminus; that terminus is restored from the germline J gene. The rearrangement joins TRBV20-1 to TRBJ2-7; D is undetermined. V lost 4 bases, J lost 3 bases, and 7 bases lay in between. The germline V gene has CDR1 DFQATT and CDR2 SNEGSKA (reference sequence). The CDR3 is 11 amino acids. This chain's CDR3 is CSAKERYEQYF. The CDR3 DNA, read in part, is TGCAGTGCTAAGGAGCGCTACGAG.

In the case of this clone: The sequence runs out 3 residues before the end of the CDR3; the remainder is reconstructed from the germline J gene. The chain recombines TRBV14 with TRBJ2-1; 8 nucleotides align to TRBD2. With 3 bases clipped from V and 4 bases from J, the junction kept 5 bases outside the gene matches. This CDR3 contains 15 residues. Germline V CDR1 and CDR2: SGHDN, FVKESK. The CDR3 loop reads CASSQGRGGYNEQFF. CDR3 DNA, as far as it was read: TGTGCCAGCAGCCAGGGCCGGGGGGGTTACAATGAG.

Of note for this clone: The read terminates 3 residues before the CDR3 end, so the remaining end is supplied by the germline J gene. This sequence joins TRBV29-1 and TRBJ2-7; a weak D match, TRBD1 (6 bases). The length of the CDR3 is 13 residues. Germline CDR1 is SQVTM and CDR2 is ANQGSEA. The germline V and J ends were trimmed by 4 bases and 5 bases, with 15 bases remaining between them. CDR3 amino acids: CSVGPGRGDEQYF. The CDR3 bases that were read are TGCAGCGTTGGGCCGGGCAGGGGCGACGAG.

As for this clone: The read is 3 residues too short to cover the CDR3 end, so that end is filled in from the germline J gene. This chain connects TRBV5-4 to TRBJ2-1; 7 bases match TRBD2. The CDR3 is 15 residues long. V was clipped by 1 base and J by 0 bases; unmatched bases: 1. Per the germline V gene, CDR1 is SGHNT and CDR2 is YYREEE (reference sequence). The part of the CDR3 DNA that was read is TGTGCCAGCAGCTTGTGGGGGGGCTCCTACAATGAG. This gives the protein CASSLWGGSYNE. The CDR3 as a whole reads CASSLWGGSYNEQFF.

With respect to this clone: The read gets to within 3 residues of the CDR3 end, and the germline J gene fills in the rest. This chain uses TRBV5-6 with TRBJ2-2; TRBD1 agrees at 10 bases. This CDR3 has 14 residues. J was trimmed by 4 bases and V by 3 bases; bases with no gene match: 0. Germline loops: CDR1 SGHDT, CDR2 YYEEEE. The CDR3 bases that were read are TGTGCCAGCAGCTGGACAGGGGGCACCGGGGAG. It yields the protein CASSWTGGTGE. The CDR3 in full is CASSWTGGTGELFF.

As to this clone: The sequenced fragment ends 3 residues before the CDR3 boundary, so the rest is inferred from the germline J gene. V usage is TRBV2 and J usage is TRBJ2-3; 14 bases fit TRBD2. This CDR3 is built from 16 residues. Germline CDR1 reads SNHLY; CDR2 reads FYNNEI. The CDR3 spells CASTMGLAGVLETQYF. The sequenced CDR3 bases are TGTGCCAGCACCATGGGACTAGCGGGAGTGTTGGAGACG.

Of note for this clone: The sequence runs out 3 residues before the end of the CDR3; the remainder is reconstructed from the germline J gene. The chain carries TRBV2 and TRBJ1-2; TRBD1 matches 8 bases. Germline V gene sequence: CDR1 SNHLY, CDR2 FYNNEI. The CDR3 runs 13 residues. CDR3 DNA (partial): TGTGCCAGCAGGAGGACAGGGAGCGGCGGC. Translating it yields CASRRTGSGG. The full CDR3 is CASRRTGSGGYTF.

CDR3 DNA (partial): TGTGCCTGGAGGAGGGAACAGGGCCGGGTCGGAAACACC. Protein sequence: CAWRREQGRVGNT. The complete CDR3 protein is CAWRREQGRVGNTIYF. V and J are TRBV30 and TRBJ1-3, with a tentative D call TRBD1 (6 bases). The read comes to an end 3 residues before the CDR3 does, leaving the germline J gene to fill in the end. The CDR3 runs 16 residues. Germline loops: CDR1 GTSNPN, CDR2 SVGIG (reference sequence). The V end lost 3 bases, the J end lost 4 bases, and 19 bases lay between the germline ends.

Note on this clone: The read terminates 3 residues ahead of where the CDR3 ends, so the germline J gene completes it. Other nucleotide sequences in the sample specify the same CDR3. V gene TRBV19 combines with J gene TRBJ1-5; TRBD1 matches at 7 bases. The trim removed 7 bases at V and 1 base at J, leaving 7 bases unmatched. This CDR3 spans 15 amino acids. Germline loops: CDR1 LNHDA, CDR2 SQIVND (reference sequence). The CDR3 sequence is CASTPQGLSNQPQHF. Incomplete CDR3 DNA: TGTGCCAGTACGCCACAGGGGTTAAGCAATCAGCCC.

For this clone: The read terminates 3 residues ahead of where the CDR3 ends, so the germline J gene completes it. V gene TRBV20-1 combines with J gene TRBJ2-3; 12 bases line up with TRBD1. Germline V gene lookup returns CDR1 DFQATT and CDR2 SNEGSKA (reference sequence). V lost 3 bases to trimming and J lost 5 bases; unmatched junction nucleotides: 3. CDR3 length equals 14 residues. The CDR3 bases that were read are TGCAGTGCTAGGGGACAGGGGGCTGGAGATACG. Protein: CSARGQGAGDT. From start to end, the CDR3 is CSARGQGAGDTQYF.

As regards this clone: With the read ending 3 residues before the CDR3 end, the germline J gene is used to fill in that end. J is TRBJ2-5 and V is TRBV4-1; 8 bases line up with TRBD1. Looked up from germline, CDR1 is MGHRA and CDR2 is YSYEKL. This CDR3 is 15 amino acids long. V dropped 0 bases and J dropped 4; count of bases not matched to a gene: 4. CDR3 protein: CASSQDLGQGETQYF. CDR3 bases read: TGCGCCAGCAGCCAAGATTTAGGACAGGGAGAGACC.

About this clone itself: The read terminates 3 residues ahead of where the CDR3 ends, so the germline J gene completes it. J is TRBJ2-3 and V is TRBV11-3; D ambiguous. The V gene's germline CDR1 is SGHNT and CDR2 YENEEA. CDR3 length equals 13 residues. CDR3 amino acids: CASSRLESETQYF. The CDR3 bases that were read are TGTGCCAGCAGCCGCCTAGAATCTGAGACG.

Of note for this clone: The CDR3 is cut off 3 residues early in the read; its end comes from the germline J gene. The sample holds other DNA sequences that translate to the same CDR3. The chain has TRBV2 and TRBJ1-2; D gene unclear. The germline CDR1 and CDR2 sequences are SNHLY and FYNNEI. The CDR3 contains 13 residues. CDR3 bases read: TGTGCCAGCAGTGAACAGCCCCGGGGTGGT. It codes for CASSEQPRGG. The full CDR3 is CASSEQPRGGYTF.

As regards this clone: Coverage ceases 3 residues before the CDR3 finishes, and the germline J gene fills in the end. The rearrangement joins TRBV19 to TRBJ2-1, with D perhaps matching TRBD2 (6 bases). Trimming stripped 9 bases from V and 9 bases from J, with 27 bases between. The germline V gene encodes CDR1 LNHDA and CDR2 SQIVND (reference sequence). CDR3 size: 16 residues. Partial CDR3 DNA: TGTGCCAGCAGGGAATCCGGGACTGGAGGTTCATTTGAG. As protein: CASRESGTGGSFE. The CDR3 reads in full as CASRESGTGGSFEQFF.

With respect to this clone: With the read ending 3 residues before the CDR3 end, the germline J gene is used to fill in that end. The J gene is TRBJ2-3, the V gene TRBV5-1, with 12 bases that match TRBD2. The CDR3 extends over 15 amino acids. Germline V gene data show CDR1 as SGHRS and CDR2 as YFSETQ. CDR3 protein: CASSMGLAGQETQYF. The DNA read from the CDR3 is TGCGCCAGCAGCATGGGACTAGCGGGCCAAGAGACG.

About this clone: The CDR3 is cut off 3 residues early in the read; its end comes from the germline J gene. The chain combines TRBV7-2 with TRBJ2-2; 7 bases line up with TRBD2. CDR3 length: 15 residues. Germline CDR1 is SGHTA and CDR2 is FQGNSA. The covered CDR3 bases are TGTGCCAGCAGCTTAGTTGGCAGCGGGAATGAAAAG. It translates to CASSLVGSGNEK. Given in full, the CDR3 is CASSLVGSGNEKLFF.

As for this clone: The CDR3 goes on 3 residues after the read ends, and that part is filled in from the germline J gene. The V call is TRBV18, the J call TRBJ1-5; 8 bases map to TRBD1. Germline CDR1 reads KGHSH; CDR2 reads LQKENI. CDR3 length: 14 residues. V shed 4 bases, J shed 4 bases, and the junction held 3 bases outside the gene matches. CDR3 sequence reads: CASSRDRFNQPQHF. The sequenced CDR3 bases are TGTGCCAGCTCACGGGACAGGTTTAATCAGCCC. Full variable domain (outside the CDR3, taken from reference TRBV18 and TRBJ1-5): NAGVMQNPRHLVRRRGQEARLRCSPMKGHSHVYWYRQLPEEGLKFMVYLQKENIIDESGMPKERFSAEFPKEGPSILRIQQVVRGDSAAYFCASSRDRFNQPQHFGDGTRLSIL.

As regards this clone: Read sequence stops 3 residues before the CDR3 end, and the germline J gene provides the missing end. The genes are TRBV19 and TRBJ2-3; possibly TRBD1 for D (5 bases). Germline CDR1 and CDR2: LNHDA and SQIVND (reference sequence). The CDR3 spans 13 residues. This CDR3 is CASSIVTGETQYF. Partial CDR3 DNA: TGTGCCAGTAGTATAGTCACAGGAGAGACG.

Comment on this clone: The read falls 3 residues short of the CDR3 end, and the missing part is taken from the germline J gene. This chain links TRBV2 with TRBJ1-2; 7 positions agree with TRBD1. Trimming took 2 bases from V and 6 from J; bases not matched to a gene: 6. The CDR3 extends over 14 amino acids. Germline V CDR1 and CDR2: SNHLY, FYNNEI. The CDR3 bases that were read are TGTGCCAGCAGTGAAAGGTTCAGGGGGGATGGC. Translation: CASSERFRGDG. In full, the CDR3 is CASSERFRGDGYTF.

In regard to this clone: The read comes to an end 3 residues before the CDR3 does, leaving the germline J gene to fill in the end. The chain employs TRBV7-9 and TRBJ2-3, with 10 bases aligning to TRBD1. This CDR3 has 15 residues. The V gene's germline CDR1 is SEHNR and CDR2 FQNEAQ (reference sequence). V lost 10 bases, J lost 1 base, and 8 bases stayed unmatched. The CDR3: CAISSGTGGTDTQYF. CDR3 DNA (partial): TGTGCCATTTCTTCCGGGACAGGGGGCACAGATACG. Full variable domain (rest looked up from reference TRBV7-9 and TRBJ2-3): DTGVSQNPRHKITKRGQNVTFRCDPISEHNRLYWYRQTLGQGPEFLTYFQNEAQLEKSRLLSDRFSAERPKGSFSTLEIQRTEQGDSAMYLCAISSGTGGTDTQYFGPGTRLTVL.

As concerns this clone: From the germline J gene comes the end of the CDR3, since the read stops 3 residues before it. The chain recombines TRBV6-1 with TRBJ1-4; 10 positions agree with TRBD1. CDR3 length: 15 residues. CDR1 and CDR2 from the germline V gene are MNHNS and SASEGT. CDR3 protein: CASSDLGTGDSPLFF. CDR3 DNA (partial): TGTGCCAGCAGTGACCTCGGGACAGGGGATTCACCA.